Below, one T cell receptor beta chain is given with its context. This clone was seen only a few times. Its antigen specificity is not known. No clone much larger than this one lies a single base away; base qualities are absent. This sample was taken from a study of blood T cell repertoires in COVID-19 (dated by TCRdb to between 2020 and 2021). Regarding the complete study: Samples covering the acute and convalescent phases of COVID-19 were provided by collaborators in the United States, Italy and Spain. The dataset comprised deeply sampled blood TCRbeta repertoires from subjects exposed to, actively infected with, or recovered from COVID-19. The repertoires were released in a freely available public database intended as a resource for research on the immune response to SARS-CoV-2. Where HLA class I and class II types were available, the types were taken from metadata supplied by the sample provider, not from assay-based typing. The sample metadata nearly always contained a de-identified subject ID, COVID-19 status, age in years and sex. The material from the prospective study consisted of cDNA or gDNA derived from T cells, B-cell-depleted T cells, or PBMCs. Samples were obtained from the ongoing ImmuneRACE study (first 160 participants) and from over a thousand subjects provided by 6 global collaborators. The paper as a whole reports these results and caveats: The quantity of clinical and demographic metadata differed by source and by participant and was supplied without curation.

The collaborating institutions used their own protocols to collect whole blood in K2EDTA tubes. For TCRbeta analysis, collaborators shipped samples in one of three forms: frozen whole blood, isolated PBMCs, or DNA extracted from either of those sample types. CDR3 length: 14 amino acids, cysteine to phenylalanine. The only DNA kept is the CDR3, 42 bases in frame from the first base. A distance of 16 bases separates the germline ends of V and J, which lose 6 bases and 10 bases respectively. According to the germline V gene, CDR1 reads SGHTA and CDR2 reads FQGNSA. TCRbeta CDR3 regions were amplified from genomic DNA by means of the immunoSEQ Assay, a bias-controlled multiplex PCR. The published analysis was carried out like this. Within the assay, amplification of reference gene primers was used to estimate how many nucleated cells each sample contained. To quantify the absolute abundance of each unique TCRbeta CDR3 rearrangement, sequence reads were collapsed and filtered. For each sample, productive Simpson clonality was calculated as the square root of Simpson's diversity index over productive rearrangements. Not all clones reach the TCRdb copy of this immuneACCESS table, which keeps in-frame sequences only. Checked studies attribute under half of the gap to unresolved V genes and leave the rest unexplained. Clone size and V and J calls were adopted from that table, with D and trimming inferred from the DNA. Recorded for this sample are about 120,000 clones; around nine tenths of them occurred a single time. The ten largest clones add up to around 4.4% of the sample.

The clonotype was recovered from a human donor in a cohort sampled during active COVID-19. The specimen was peripheral blood. The chain employs TRBV7-2 and TRBJ1-6; TRBD1 is a possible D gene, resting on 5 matching bases. CDR3 reads: CASSFSGNESPLHF. The DNA sequence follows: TGTGCCAGCAGTTTCTCAGGGAACGAATCACCCCTCCACTTT.